This T cell receptor beta chain was found in a study of cytotoxic CD8 clonotypes in ibrutinib-treated CLL. Study-level information: Sequenced samples delivered averages of around 260,000 productive templates and around 90,000 productive rearrangements. Study-level findings and limits: At progression, clonality fell back toward baseline after rising at ibrutinib response.

This CDR3 region has 14 residues. Germline CDR1 MNHEY, CDR2 SMNVEV (reference sequence). V trimming: 8 bases; J trimming: 4 bases; junction bases outside the gene matches: 8. Concerning this clone: Its specificity is not known.

Assay: immunoSEQ multiplex PCR; the TCRdb copy retains only in-frame clones and omits some. The profile shows around 140,000 clones, approximately 80% of them singletons. The source of this sequence is a human donor with chronic lymphocytic leukemia. The rearrangement uses TRBV27 and TRBJ1-5; 7 nucleotides line up with TRBD1. The input for sequencing was PBMCs, taken after 12 months of ibrutinib treatment. The DNA for the CDR3 is TGTGCCAGCCAAAGACAGGGAAATAATCAGCCCCAGCATTTT. It encodes CASQRQGNNQPQHF.